These T cell receptor beta chains were read from a single sample in a study of shared clonotypes between healthy human individuals. Sequenced by immunoSEQ multiplex PCR; TCRdb stores in-frame clones only, minus some. The sample holds about 1 million clones; approximately 76% are singletons and the top ten take 1.4% to 1.5%. The sequencing sample was made of memory CD4+ T cells sorted from blood. Receptors originate from a young man in good health. The CDR3 runs from the conserved cysteine through the conserved F or W. Fields, in order: V gene, J gene, D gene, clone size, CDR3 DNA, CDR3 protein. A D gene is named only where the DNA matches it firmly. Some rows have no size entry. The others give once, few or many, or a class for an expanded clone.

v_call: TRBV6-4; j_call: TRBJ1-6; d_call: NA; clone_size: NA; cdr3_nt: TGTGCCAGCAGTGGAGACAGGCCCCTCCACTTT; cdr3_aa: CASSGDRPLHF
v_call: TRBV28; j_call: TRBJ1-4; d_call: NA; clone_size: NA; cdr3_nt: TGTGCCAGCAGTCTCGCCGGCAGGGGCGGCGGTGAAAAACTGTTTTTT; cdr3_aa: CASSLAGRGGGEKLFF
v_call: TRBV5-1; j_call: TRBJ1-1; d_call: NA; clone_size: NA; cdr3_nt: TGCGCCAGCAGCAGGAGTATGAACACTGAAGCTTTCTTT; cdr3_aa: CASSRSMNTEAFF
v_call: TRBV10-1; j_call: TRBJ2-2; d_call: TRBD1; clone_size: once; cdr3_nt: TGCGCCAGCTCGGGACAGGCGAACACCGGGGAGCTGTTTTTT; cdr3_aa: CASSGQANTGELFF
v_call: TRBV10-3; j_call: TRBJ2-7; d_call: TRBD1; clone_size: few; cdr3_nt: TGTGCCATCAAACCGGGACAGGGGATCGACGAGCAGTACTTC; cdr3_aa: CAIKPGQGIDEQYF
v_call: TRBV7-9; j_call: TRBJ2-7; d_call: TRBD1; clone_size: NA; cdr3_nt: TGTGCCAGCAGCTCCCGGGACAGGGATCTCGGCGAGCAGTACTTC; cdr3_aa: CASSSRDRDLGEQYF
v_call: TRBV30; j_call: TRBJ2-3; d_call: TRBD2; clone_size: NA; cdr3_nt: TGTGCCTGGGGACTAGAGAATACGCAGTATTTT; cdr3_aa: CAWGLENTQYF
v_call: TRBV7-9; j_call: TRBJ2-1; d_call: TRBD2; clone_size: NA; cdr3_nt: TGTGCCAGCAGCCCTAGCGGGGGCTCCTACAATGAGCAGTTCTTC; cdr3_aa: CASSPSGGSYNEQFF
v_call: TRBV5-4; j_call: TRBJ2-2; d_call: TRBD2; clone_size: few; cdr3_nt: TGTGCCAGCAGCCCGGGGGGGAACACCGGGGAGCTGTTTTTT; cdr3_aa: CASSPGGNTGELFF
v_call: TRBV11-2; j_call: TRBJ2-7; d_call: TRBD2; clone_size: many; cdr3_nt: TGTGCCAGCAGCCCCAGCCGGGGGGGCTCTGAGCAGTACTTC; cdr3_aa: CASSPSRGGSEQYF
v_call: TRBV19; j_call: TRBJ2-7; d_call: TRBD1; clone_size: NA; cdr3_nt: TGTGCCAGTAGTAGAGCCGGGACAGGGCAGTACGAGCAGTACTTC; cdr3_aa: CASSRAGTGQYEQYF
v_call: TRBV27; j_call: TRBJ2-7; d_call: NA; clone_size: NA; cdr3_nt: TGTGCCAGCAGTTTAGGGATTCCCTACGAGCAGTACTTC; cdr3_aa: CASSLGIPYEQYF
v_call: TRBV19; j_call: TRBJ2-1; d_call: NA; clone_size: NA; cdr3_nt: TGTGCCAGTAGTCGGCCCGGGCGCCCCAAGATAGATGAGCAGTTCTTC; cdr3_aa: CASSRPGRPKIDEQFF
v_call: TRBV27; j_call: TRBJ1-1; d_call: NA; clone_size: NA; cdr3_nt: TGTGCCAGCCGGGCCCTCAACACTGAAGCTTTCTTT; cdr3_aa: CASRALNTEAFF
v_call: TRBV27; j_call: TRBJ1-6; d_call: NA; clone_size: few; cdr3_nt: TGTGCCAGCAGGGGGGGCAGTTCGTGGGATTCACCCCTCCACTTT; cdr3_aa: CASRGGSSWDSPLHF
v_call: TRBV27; j_call: TRBJ2-7; d_call: NA; clone_size: NA; cdr3_nt: TGTGCCAGCAGGGAAAACCGGGGATACTCGTCGACCTACGAGCAGTACTTC; cdr3_aa: CASRENRGYSSTYEQYF
v_call: TRBV11-2; j_call: TRBJ1-1; d_call: NA; clone_size: few; cdr3_nt: TGTGCCAGCAGCGCATTGCGGGGGACTGAAGCTTTCTTT; cdr3_aa: CASSALRGTEAFF
v_call: TRBV4-3; j_call: TRBJ2-1; d_call: NA; clone_size: NA; cdr3_nt: TGCGCCAGCAGCCAAGTAAAAGGCCGGGCCGAGAATGAGCAGTTCTTC; cdr3_aa: CASSQVKGRAENEQFF
v_call: TRBV11-2; j_call: TRBJ2-3; d_call: NA; clone_size: NA; cdr3_nt: TGTGCCAGCAGCTTAGCGGGGGAGACAGATACGCAGTATTTT; cdr3_aa: CASSLAGETDTQYF
v_call: TRBV5-1; j_call: TRBJ1-5; d_call: TRBD1; clone_size: NA; cdr3_nt: TGCGCCAGCAGCCCTATGGGTCGGGACAGAAATCAGCCCCAGCATTTT; cdr3_aa: CASSPMGRDRNQPQHF